This TCR beta chain was profiled in a study of blood T cell repertoires in COVID-19 (TCRdb year 2020). Looking at the study overall: Samples covering the acute and convalescent phases of COVID-19 were provided by collaborators in the United States, Italy and Spain. Where available, HLA class I and class II types were taken from metadata supplied by the sample provider and were not determined by assay-based typing. The prospective study material was composed of cDNA or gDNA derived from T cells, B-cell-depleted T cells, or PBMCs. The repertoires were released in a freely available public database intended as a resource for research on the immune response to SARS-CoV-2. Samples were obtained from the ongoing ImmuneRACE study (first 160 participants) and from some 1,300 subjects provided by 6 global collaborators. Subjects who had been exposed to COVID-19, were actively infected with it, or had recovered from it provided the deeply sampled blood TCRbeta repertoires that made up the dataset. Sample metadata almost always included a de-identified subject ID, COVID-19 status, age in years and sex. Overall study results and their limits: Clinical and demographic metadata were provided uncurated, with the amount varying by source and participant.

About this clone itself: Its cognate antigen has yet to be identified. No much larger clonotype is one base removed from it; base qualities were not supplied.

TCRbeta CDR3 regions were amplified from genomic DNA using the immunoSEQ Assay, a bias-controlled multiplex PCR. Regarding the original processing steps: The number of nucleated cells in each sample was estimated by amplification of reference gene primers within the assay. To quantify the absolute abundance of each unique TCRbeta CDR3 rearrangement, sequence reads were collapsed and filtered. For each sample, productive Simpson clonality was calculated by taking the square root of Simpson's diversity index across productive rearrangements. As stored in TCRdb, this immuneACCESS dataset retains in-frame rearrangements with V and J assigned. A fraction of the clones does not appear; measured against another copy, unresolved V genes explain less than half of the discrepancy, and the remainder lacks a known reason. V and J calls and clone size come straight from that table; D and trimming were deduced from the DNA. This sample holds fewer than 85,000 clones; roughly 80% were observed only once. The ten largest clonotypes hold 4.8% of the sample.

Whole blood was collected in K2EDTA tubes by collaborating institutions according to the institutions' own protocols. For TCRbeta analysis, collaborator samples were shipped as frozen whole blood, as isolated PBMCs, or as DNA extracted from either sample type. The sample consisted of peripheral blood. The sequence was obtained from a woman aged 80 or over with active or convalescent COVID-19.

The DNA sequence follows: TGCGCCAGCAGCTTTGGAGATCAAGAGACCCAGTACTTC. This is translated as CASSFGDQETQYF. The chain links TRBV5-1 with TRBJ2-5; no D gene call is confident. Between the V and J ends, shortened by 2 bases and 2 bases respectively, the junction contains 7 bases. From the cysteine through the phenylalanine, the CDR3 covers 13 amino acids. The CDR3 DNA has 39 bases and is translated from base 1. According to the germline V gene, CDR1 reads SGHRS and CDR2 reads YFSETQ.